This TCR beta chain was identified in a study of blood T cell repertoires in COVID-19. Whole-study context: Material from acute and convalescent COVID-19 was sourced from the United States, Italy and Spain.

Original methodology: Nucleated cell number was recorded as an estimate derived from reference gene primer amplification. Libraries were prepared by immunoSEQ multiplex PCR; TCRdb keeps only in-frame clonotypes and omits some of them. The DNA was the basis for D and trimming; V, J and clone size are from that table. The table records almost 50,000 clones, roughly 89% of them present only once. The CDR3 extends over 15 amino acids. Trimming left V 2 bases short and J 13 bases short, with 20 bases between. Germline CDR1 reads SNHLY; CDR2 reads FYNNEI. There are a few counts of this clone. The chain combines TRBV2 with TRBJ1-4, with TRBD1 as a possible D gene (6 bases). The sample consisted of peripheral blood. The origin of this receptor is a man aged 45-60 years with acute or convalescent COVID-19. CDR3 residues: CASSESQGMMMPLFF. As DNA, the CDR3 is TGTGCCAGCAGTGAATCGCAGGGGATGATGATGCCACTGTTTTTT.